The next 22 T cell receptor beta chains were all read from a single sample in a study of PD-L1 blockade in urothelial cancer. Using immunoSEQ multiplex PCR, the repertoire was profiled, and TCRdb retains in-frame clones only, with some absent. The repertoire consists of 100,000 to 150,000 clones, with about 83% occurring once and the leading ten covering roughly 2.4%. Time point in this sample: peripheral blood 6 weeks after treatment start. Here the sequenced sample was PBMCs, taken around atezolizumab (anti-PD-L1) treatment. Receptors were obtained from a middle-aged man with urothelial cancer.

The chain combines TRBV10-1 with TRBJ2-1; 13 bases fit TRBD2. Germline V gives CDR1 WNHNN, CDR2 SYGVQD (reference sequence). With V trimmed by 0 bases and J by 8 bases, 19 bases remained unmatched. The CDR3 contains 21 residues. CDR3 region: CASSESRLAGTSGISNDEQFF. CDR3 bases: TGCGCCAGCAGTGAGTCAAGACTTGCCGGGACTAGCGGGATTAGTAACGATGAGCAGTTCTTC.

V usage is TRBV6-6 and J usage is TRBJ1-5; 7 bases agree with TRBD1. The CDR3 loop spans 15 amino acids. The V gene end was trimmed by 10 bases and the J gene end by 1 base; junction bases not matched to a gene: 10. Germline loops: CDR1 MNHNY, CDR2 SVGAGI (reference sequence). DNA for the CDR3: TGTGCCACCTCCACACGGGGACAGAGCAATCAGCCCCAGCATTTT. This codes for CATSTRGQSNQPQHF.

The chain couples TRBV11-2 to TRBJ2-2; 10 nucleotides agree with TRBD2. Germline CDR1 SGHAT, CDR2 FQNNGV. This CDR3 is 15 amino acids long. Losses at the gene ends were 4 bases for V and 8 bases for J; bases not matched to a gene: 7. The CDR3 spells CASSSLLAGEGELFF. The CDR3 DNA reads TGTGCCAGCAGCTCCCTCCTAGCGGGAGAGGGGGAGCTGTTTTTT.

The chain combines TRBV27 with TRBJ2-1, with 7 positions matching TRBD2. CDR3 size: 14 residues. CDR1 is MNHEY and CDR2 is SMNVEV in the germline V gene (reference sequence). The J segment lost 5 bases and the V segment lost 8 bases, leaving 9 bases of the junction unmatched. The CDR3 sequence is CASQEREPDNEQFF. Here the CDR3 DNA reads TGTGCCAGCCAAGAGCGGGAACCCGACAATGAGCAGTTCTTC.

This rearrangement joins TRBV25-1 to TRBJ1-4; no firm D call. This CDR3 contains 16 residues. The germline V gene has CDR1 MGHDK and CDR2 SYGVNS. With 3 bases removed from V and 0 bases from J, the gap between germline ends came to 11 bases. The CDR3 sequence is CASSEGSIATNEKLFF. The CDR3 nucleotides read TGTGCCAGCAGTGAGGGCAGCATTGCAACTAATGAAAAACTGTTTTTT.

The rearrangement links TRBV14 to TRBJ2-1, with a possible D match to TRBD2 (6 bases). Germline V gene data show CDR1 as SGHDN and CDR2 as FVKESK. The germline V and J ends were trimmed by 4 bases and 2 bases, with 18 bases remaining between them. This CDR3 has 17 residues. The CDR3 DNA sequence: TGTGCCAGCAGCCGCGGGGCCCCTAGCAGCACCTACAATGAGCAGTTCTTC. This codes for CASSRGAPSSTYNEQFF.

The chain links TRBV10-3 to TRBJ1-6, with D possibly being TRBD1 (5 bases). The CDR3 totals 16 residues. Germline CDR1 and CDR2: ENHRY and SYGVKD. V dropped 0 bases and J dropped 4 bases, with 10 bases sitting between them. The CDR3 spells CAISESDQGYNSPLHF. CDR3 bases: TGTGCCATCAGTGAGTCCGATCAGGGTTATAATTCACCCCTCCACTTT.

The J gene is TRBJ2-2, the V gene TRBV28; unclear D gene. V was cut by 5 bases and J by 5 bases, with 6 bases left in between. CDR3 size: 12 residues. Germline lookup yields CDR1 MDHEN and CDR2 SYDVKM. The CDR3 DNA reads as TGTGCCAGCAGTCTCAGGACCGGGGAGCTGTTTTTT. It specifies CASSLRTGELFF. The full variable domain, completed using reference TRBV28 and TRBJ2-2, is DVKVTQSSRYLVKRTGEKVFLECVQDMDHENMFWYRQDPGLGLRLIYFSYDVKMKEKGDIPEGYSVSREKKERFSLILESASTNQTSMYLCASSLRTGELFFGEGSRLTVL.

The V gene is TRBV18, the J gene TRBJ2-2; 7 nucleotides agree with TRBD2. J lost 1 base, V lost 3 bases, and 8 bases had no gene match. The CDR3 runs to 17 residues. The germline V gene encodes CDR1 KGHSH and CDR2 LQKENI. The CDR3 coding sequence is TGTGCCAGCTCACCTGCGGGGCTAGCGGTGAACACCGGGGAGCTGTTTTTT. It codes for CASSPAGLAVNTGELFF. The whole variable domain, filled in from reference TRBV18 and TRBJ2-2, reads NAGVMQNPRHLVRRRGQEARLRCSPMKGHSHVYWYRQLPEEGLKFMVYLQKENIIDESGMPKERFSAEFPKEGPSILRIQQVVRGDSAAYFCASSPAGLAVNTGELFFGEGSRLTVL.

This chain links TRBV18 with TRBJ1-2, with 8 bases fitting TRBD1. This CDR3 is built from 12 residues. V lost 3 bases to trimming and J lost 8 bases; unmatched junction nucleotides: 2. Germline values: CDR1 KGHSH, CDR2 LQKENI. This chain's CDR3 is CASSPQGAGYTF. The CDR3 bases are TGTGCCAGCTCACCTCAGGGGGCGGGCTACACCTTC.

This clone was detected once. This CDR3 is CASSLYSMNTEAFF. CDR3 bases: TGTGCCAGCAGCTTATACTCTATGAACACTGAAGCTTTCTTT. The gene calls are TRBV7-9 and TRBJ1-1, with no clear D. The germline V and J ends were trimmed by 2 bases and 0 bases, with 7 bases remaining between them. The CDR3 spans 14 residues. Germline loops: CDR1 SEHNR, CDR2 FQNEAQ (reference sequence). Filled out from reference TRBV7-9 and TRBJ1-1, the complete variable domain reads DTGVSQNPRHKITKRGQNVTFRCDPISEHNRLYWYRQTLGQGPEFLTYFQNEAQLEKSRLLSDRFSAERPKGSFSTLEIQRTEQGDSAMYLCASSLYSMNTEAFFGQGTRLTVV.

The chain uses TRBV6-5 and TRBJ1-6; tentative D call: TRBD1 (5 bases). Per the germline V gene, CDR1 is MNHEY and CDR2 is SVGAGI. The CDR3 sequence is 14 residues long. V was clipped by 6 bases and J by 7 bases, with 13 bases between them. The CDR3, as DNA: TGTGCCAGCAGCCGTCGTGGGGGGAATTCACCCCTCCACTTT. Residues: CASSRRGGNSPLHF.

The chain carries TRBV5-6 and TRBJ1-2; TRBD1 agrees at 7 bases. With V trimmed by 0 bases and J by 5 bases, 7 bases remained unmatched. The CDR3 covers 15 residues. Germline CDR1 is SGHDT and CDR2 is YYEEEE. CDR3 bases: TGTGCCAGCAGCTTGGAAGGAGTCAGGGGGTATGGCTACACCTTC. It specifies CASSLEGVRGYGYTF.

The rearrangement uses TRBV9 and TRBJ1-1; D may be TRBD1 (6 bases). V lost 0 bases and J 8 bases, leaving 17 bases between the germline ends. Germline V CDR1 and CDR2: SGDLS, YYNGEE. This CDR3 contains 15 residues. The CDR3 DNA reads TGTGCCAGCAGCGTAGAGACAGGTCGGACGGAAGAAGCTTTCTTT. Its protein product is CASSVETGRTEEAFF.

The chain carries TRBV29-1 and TRBJ2-2; 7 positions agree with TRBD2. This CDR3 spans 15 amino acids. J lost 5 bases, V lost 4 bases, and 10 bases had no gene match. Germline lookup yields CDR1 SQVTM and CDR2 ANQGSEA. The CDR3 loop is CSVVWREQETGELFF. The CDR3 region has the DNA TGCAGCGTTGTTTGGCGGGAGCAGGAGACCGGGGAGCTGTTTTTT.

The V gene is TRBV19, the J gene TRBJ2-6, with a possible D match to TRBD1 (6 bases). There are 18 residues in the CDR3. From germline, CDR1 is LNHDA and CDR2 SQIVND (reference sequence). Trimming stripped 4 bases from V and 0 bases from J, with 16 bases between. The DNA for the CDR3 is TGTGCCAGTAGTACCCCCGGACAGCTAAACTCTGGGGCCAACGTCCTGACTTTC. Protein: CASSTPGQLNSGANVLTF.

V and J are TRBV9 and TRBJ2-1, with 10 bases identical to TRBD2. V was pared by 4 bases and J by 6 bases, with 10 bases of the junction left unmatched. The germline CDR1 and CDR2 sequences are SGDLS and YYNGEE. This CDR3 is 16 amino acids long. The CDR3 bases are TGTGCCAGCAGCCCACGGCGGCTAGCGGGAGTCAATGAGCAGTTCTTC. Protein: CASSPRRLAGVNEQFF.

J is TRBJ2-2 and V is TRBV30; maybe TRBD2 (7 bases). V lost 5 bases and J lost 6, with 19 bases in between. The CDR3 totals 15 residues. Germline V lookup: CDR1 GTSNPN, CDR2 SVGIG (reference sequence). As DNA, the CDR3 is TGTGCCTGGCGACTGGGGGGGCTTTGGGCCGGGGAGCTGTTTTTT. Translated, it gives CAWRLGGLWAGELFF.

This rearrangement joins TRBV12-5 to TRBJ1-1; weak D call: TRBD1 (6 bases). V shed 5 bases and J shed 11 bases, with 15 bases lying between them. The V gene's germline CDR1 is LGHNT and CDR2 FRNRAP. CDR3 length: 12 residues. The CDR3 here is CASGADRLGAFF. DNA of the CDR3: TGTGCTAGTGGTGCCGACAGGTTAGGGGCTTTCTTT.

This clone was counted a single time. In nucleotides, the CDR3 is TGTGCCAGCAGCCCGCGACTAGATCTAGCCAAAAACATTCAGTACTTC. As protein: CASSPRLDLAKNIQYF. V gene TRBV7-9 combines with J gene TRBJ2-4; a weak D match, TRBD2 (6 bases). The CDR3 is made up of 16 amino acids. With 5 bases removed from V and 0 bases from J, the gap between germline ends came to 14 bases. Germline V gene lookup returns CDR1 SEHNR and CDR2 FQNEAQ (reference sequence).

The sample holds one count of this clone. This may be a read error, as it is one base from a much larger clone. The CDR3 here is CASSHNTEAFF. CDR3 DNA: TGTGCCAGCAGTCATAACACTGAAGCTTTCTTT. This chain links TRBV6-5 with TRBJ1-1; no reliable D call. In germline, CDR1 is MNHEY, CDR2 SVGAGI. CDR3 length equals 11 residues. V was cut by 5 bases and J by 2 bases, with 3 bases left in between.

The genes are TRBV5-4 and TRBJ2-5; 10 bases match TRBD2. This CDR3 is built from 16 residues. The germline V gene encodes CDR1 SGHNT and CDR2 YYREEE (reference sequence). The V segment lost 0 bases and the J segment 3 bases; nucleotides outside the gene matches: 5. The CDR3 loop is CASSLVPSGSKETQYF. The CDR3 DNA reads TGTGCCAGCAGCTTGGTACCTAGCGGGAGTAAAGAGACCCAGTACTTC.